The TCR beta chain described here comes from a study of cytomegalovirus exposure and HLA in healthy donors. Study information: An early data release held some 89 million unique TCRs from HLA-typed donors.

On this clone: Its antigen is undetermined.

CDR3 length equals 17 residues. From germline, CDR1 is KGHSH and CDR2 LQKENI. J was trimmed by 3 bases and V by 3 bases; bases with no gene match: 10. 60 Vbeta and 13 Jbeta primers were used in PCR. The repertoire was sequenced with immunoSEQ multiplex PCR; TCRdb's copy has only in-frame clones and lacks some. Of about 160,000 clones in the sample, over 75% were seen once. Findings of the study overall: CMV antigen specificity was confirmed in vitro for a few CMV-associated chains. Segments of the TCR beta V type were, in most cases, productive about 87% or about 30% of the time in an earlier analysis. More clonal expansion characterized HLA-associated TCR beta chains than equally common others in a later analysis.

The sequenced material came from PBMCs. The sequence was collected from a man aged 40-50 years in good health and CMV-seronegative. This chain connects TRBV18 to TRBJ2-7; 11 bases line up with TRBD2. Here the CDR3 DNA reads TGTGCCAGCTCACCCGGTACTAGCGGGGGATTCCTCTACGAGCAGTACTTC. Translation: CASSPGTSGGFLYEQYF.